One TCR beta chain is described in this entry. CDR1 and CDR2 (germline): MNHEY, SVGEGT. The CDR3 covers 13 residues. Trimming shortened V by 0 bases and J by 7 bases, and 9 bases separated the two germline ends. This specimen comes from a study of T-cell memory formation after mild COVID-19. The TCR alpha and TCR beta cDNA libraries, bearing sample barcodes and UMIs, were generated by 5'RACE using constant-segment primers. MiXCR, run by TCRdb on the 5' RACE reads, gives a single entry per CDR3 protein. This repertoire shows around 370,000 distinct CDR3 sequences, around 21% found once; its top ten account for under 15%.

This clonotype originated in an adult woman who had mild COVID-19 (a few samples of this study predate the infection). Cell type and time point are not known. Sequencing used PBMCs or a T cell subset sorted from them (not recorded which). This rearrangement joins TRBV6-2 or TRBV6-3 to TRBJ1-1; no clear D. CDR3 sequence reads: CASSYSTRSEAFF. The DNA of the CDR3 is TGTGCCAGCAGTTACTCGACCAGGAGTGAAGCTTTCTTT.